The 31 T cell receptor beta chains listed next were all sequenced from one sample in a study of cytomegalovirus exposure and HLA in healthy donors. Amplification used 60 Vbeta primers and 13 Jbeta primers. The data were produced by immunoSEQ multiplex PCR, yet TCRdb's version contains in-frame clones alone and is incomplete. The sample carries 100,000 to 120,000 clones, approximately 86% recorded once. Specimen: PBMCs. All receptors derive from a man aged 35-49 years in good health and CMV-seronegative.

This clone was observed a single time. The chain links TRBV12-5 to TRBJ2-2, with TRBD2 identical over 7 bases. The CDR3 spans 16 residues. Germline loops: CDR1 LGHNT, CDR2 FRNRAP. Trimming at V came to 4 bases and at J to 6 bases, leaving 11 bases not matched to a gene. The CDR3 DNA is TGTGCTAGTGGTTCTAGTGGGGGGGTTTGGCCCGGGGAGCTGTTTTTT. This codes for CASGSSGGVWPGELFF.

The rearrangement links TRBV6-6 to TRBJ1-1, with a weak D call TRBD1 (6 bases). The CDR3 runs to 13 residues. The V gene lost 4 bases and the J gene lost 1 base, with 7 bases spanning the gap. CDR1 and CDR2 from the germline V gene are MNHNY and SVGAGI (reference sequence). DNA for the CDR3: TGTGCCAGCAGTTTGGGACAGAACACTGAAGCTTTCTTT. This codes for CASSLGQNTEAFF.

The chain is built from TRBV5-6 and TRBJ2-7; TRBD1 aligns across 9 bases. Germline loops: CDR1 SGHDT, CDR2 YYEEEE. The V gene end was trimmed by 4 bases and the J gene end by 6 bases; junction bases not matched to a gene: 2. The CDR3 contains 12 residues. CDR3 sequence: CASSLTGGEQYF. The CDR3 DNA reads TGTGCCAGCAGCCTGACAGGGGGCGAGCAGTACTTC.

CDR3 in amino acids: CASSTTGNSNQPQHF. CDR3 DNA sequence: TGCGCCAGCAGCACGACAGGGAATAGCAATCAGCCCCAGCATTTT. V is TRBV5-1 and J is TRBJ1-5, with 7 bases identical to TRBD1. CDR1 and CDR2 from the germline V gene are SGHRS and YFSETQ. This CDR3 spans 15 amino acids. Unmatched junction bases numbered 4, after V lost 4 bases and J lost 0 bases.

V gene TRBV11-3 combines with J gene TRBJ2-3; a weak D match, TRBD2 (6 bases). Trimming took off 1 base at V and 0 bases at J, with 8 bases between the two ends. Germline V gene sequence: CDR1 SGHNT, CDR2 YENEEA. The CDR3 is 15 residues long. The DNA of the CDR3 is TGTGCCAGCAGCTTAGGGACTAAGAGCACAGATACGCAGTATTTT. Protein product: CASSLGTKSTDTQYF. The full variable domain, with the rest looked up from reference TRBV11-3 and TRBJ2-3, is EAGVVQSPRYKIIEKKQPVAFWCNPISGHNTLYWYLQNLGQGPELLIRYENEEAVDDSQLPKDRFSAERLKGVDSTLKIQPAELGDSAVYLCASSLGTKSTDTQYFGPGTRLTVL.

The rearrangement uses TRBV25-1 and TRBJ1-1; 8 nucleotides align to TRBD1. V lost 7 bases, J lost 4 bases, and 2 bases stayed unmatched. Germline CDR1 and CDR2: MGHDK and SYGVNS. This CDR3 region has 12 residues. CDR3 DNA: TGTGCCAGCACCACAGGGGGCACTGAAGCTTTCTTT. Translated: CASTTGGTEAFF.

This sequence joins TRBV5-4 and TRBJ2-3; unclear D gene. Germline V CDR1 and CDR2: SGHNT, YYREEE (reference sequence). The V end was cut by 0 bases, the J end by 5 bases, with 4 bases between. The CDR3 length is 12 residues. The CDR3 nucleotides read TGTGCCAGCAGCTTGGGCGGAGATACGCAGTATTTT. Amino acid sequence: CASSLGGDTQYF.

This CDR3 is CASSLLAEGTKNIQYF. The CDR3, as DNA: TGTGCCAGCAGCCTACTAGCGGAGGGGACCAAAAACATTCAGTACTTC. The rearrangement joins TRBV5-4 to TRBJ2-4, with 8 positions matching TRBD2. Germline assignment: CDR1 SGHNT and CDR2 YYREEE (reference sequence). CDR3 length: 16 residues. Trimming at V came to 4 bases and at J to 2 bases, leaving 8 bases not matched to a gene. Full variable domain (rest looked up from reference TRBV5-4 and TRBJ2-4): ETGVTQSPTHLIKTRGQQVTLRCSSQSGHNTVSWYQQALGQGPQFIFQYYREEENGRGNFPPRFSGLQFPNYSSELNVNALELDDSALYLCASSLLAEGTKNIQYFGAGTRLSVL.

The chain couples TRBV29-1 to TRBJ2-3; tentative D call: TRBD2 (5 bases). The CDR3 totals 13 residues. V was trimmed by 4 bases and J by 4 bases, leaving 12 bases between them. The germline CDR1 and CDR2 sequences are SQVTM and ANQGSEA. The CDR3: CSVVSGLADTQYF. The CDR3 DNA is TGCAGCGTTGTATCTGGACTCGCAGATACGCAGTATTTT.

The chain recombines TRBV5-1 with TRBJ2-5; 8 bases map to TRBD1. The V gene's germline CDR1 is SGHRS and CDR2 YFSETQ. V lost 4 bases to trimming and J lost 1 base; unmatched junction nucleotides: 3. The CDR3 spans 14 residues. The CDR3: CASSRQGPQETQYF. The CDR3 DNA follows: TGCGCCAGCAGCCGACAGGGGCCCCAAGAGACCCAGTACTTC.

The rearrangement joins TRBV6-1 to TRBJ2-7, with TRBD2 as a possible D gene (6 bases). This CDR3 spans 13 amino acids. Germline V lookup: CDR1 MNHNS, CDR2 SASEGT. Trimming stripped 6 bases from V and 4 bases from J, with 13 bases between. The CDR3 region has the DNA TGTGCCAGCAGACTCCCGGGACTTTACGAGCAGTACTTC. Amino acids: CASRLPGLYEQYF.

The chain is built from TRBV4-2 and TRBJ2-2; tentative D call: TRBD1 (5 bases). Germline CDR1 and CDR2: LGHNA and YNFKEQ. The CDR3 totals 16 residues. Deletions cut 1 base from V and 1 base from J, with 10 bases between. In DNA, the CDR3 is TGTGCCAGCAGCCAAGTCTCAGGGCTGAACACCGGGGAGCTGTTTTTT. As protein: CASSQVSGLNTGELFF.

The chain employs TRBV25-1 and TRBJ2-2; possible D gene TRBD2, 7 bases. V dropped 1 base and J dropped 8 bases, with 20 bases sitting between them. This CDR3 is built from 17 residues. Germline CDR1 is MGHDK and CDR2 is SYGVNS. This CDR3 reads CASSESRGGLSAGELFF. CDR3 DNA: TGTGCCAGCAGTGAATCAAGGGGGGGGCTTTCGGCTGGGGAGCTGTTTTTT.

This clone was seen just once. The chain has TRBV27 and TRBJ2-3; 8 nucleotides align to TRBD1. The V segment lost 5 bases and the J segment 3 bases; nucleotides outside the gene matches: 13. The CDR3 extends over 17 amino acids. From germline, CDR1 is MNHEY and CDR2 SMNVEV (reference sequence). CDR3 residues: CASSLRPRTGWTDTQYF. The CDR3 DNA follows: TGTGCCAGCAGTCTACGGCCGCGGACAGGGTGGACAGATACGCAGTATTTT.

The V and J genes are TRBV19 and TRBJ2-2, with 14 bases matching TRBD2. The germline gives CDR1 LNHDA, CDR2 SQIVND (reference sequence). The CDR3 covers 19 residues. Losses at the gene ends were 6 bases for V and 0 bases for J; bases not matched to a gene: 9. CDR3 amino acids: CASRRLGLAGDANTGELFF. The CDR3 DNA sequence: TGTGCCAGTAGAAGATTGGGACTAGCGGGAGATGCGAACACCGGGGAGCTGTTTTTT. The complete variable domain, with remaining parts taken from reference TRBV19 and TRBJ2-2, reads DGGITQSPKYLFRKEGQNVTLSCEQNLNHDAMYWYRQDPGQGLRLIYYSQIVNDFQKGDIAEGYSVSREKKESFPLTVTSAQKNPTAFYLCASRRLGLAGDANTGELFFGEGSRLTVL.

The chain uses TRBV15 and TRBJ1-1; D gene unclear. V was pared by 0 bases and J by 1 base, with 9 bases between. CDR1 LNHNV and CDR2 YYDKDF come from the germline V gene (reference sequence). The CDR3 totals 15 residues. CDR3 residues: CATSRDVAANTEAFF. The CDR3 DNA is TGTGCCACCAGCAGAGATGTGGCGGCGAACACTGAAGCTTTCTTT.

This sequence joins TRBV5-4 and TRBJ2-1, with D tentatively TRBD2 (5 bases). Trimming shortened V by 0 bases and J by 9 bases, and 10 bases separated the two germline ends. CDR3 length: 13 amino acids. CDR1 and CDR2 from the germline V gene are SGHNT and YYREEE (reference sequence). CDR3 sequence (DNA): TGTGCCAGCAGCTTGGCAGCTCGGGGTGAGCAGTTCTTC. It translates to CASSLAARGEQFF.

Remarks on this clone: The sample contains more than one DNA sequence encoding this CDR3. The genes are TRBV7-9 and TRBJ1-2; no firm D call. V was trimmed by 1 base and J by 8 bases, leaving 11 bases between them. The CDR3 has 13 residues. Germline CDR1 is SEHNR and CDR2 is FQNEAQ (reference sequence). The DNA for the CDR3 is TGTGCCAGCAGCTTAGAGGGAGGGCGAGGCTACACCTTC. This encodes CASSLEGGRGYTF.

The chain couples TRBV5-4 to TRBJ2-2; TRBD1 matches 9 bases. Germline V gene data show CDR1 as SGHNT and CDR2 as YYREEE (reference sequence). There are 16 residues in the CDR3. The trim removed 2 bases at V and 3 bases at J, leaving 5 bases unmatched. The CDR3 reads CASSLGGQGHTGELFF. The CDR3 DNA reads as TGTGCCAGCAGCTTAGGGGGACAGGGACACACCGGGGAGCTGTTTTTT.

A single count supports this clone. The chain couples TRBV6-1 to TRBJ1-5; D gene unclear. The CDR3 runs to 14 residues. Germline V gene sequence: CDR1 MNHNS, CDR2 SASEGT. V gave up 3 bases and J gave up 0 bases, with 6 bases separating them. In DNA, the CDR3 is TGTGCCAGCAGTGATTTCCATAGCAATCAGCCCCAGCATTTT. Its protein is CASSDFHSNQPQHF.

The chain combines TRBV10-3 with TRBJ1-1, with TRBD1 matching 9 bases. There are 14 residues in the CDR3. Germline trimming cut 0 bases from V and 8 bases from J; bases unmatched to any gene: 4. Germline assignment: CDR1 ENHRY and CDR2 SYGVKD. The CDR3, as DNA: TGTGCCATCAGTGAGTCCGGACAGGGGCGCGAAGCTTTCTTT. It codes for CAISESGQGREAFF.

This clone has only one observation. The rearrangement links TRBV27 to TRBJ2-1, with TRBD1 as a possible D gene (6 bases). CDR1 and CDR2 (germline): MNHEY, SMNVEV (reference sequence). V gave up 6 bases and J gave up 6 bases, with 18 bases separating them. The CDR3 covers 15 residues. CDR3 region: CASSFAPGTFNEQFF. CDR3 nucleotides: TGTGCCAGCAGCTTTGCTCCCGGGACATTCAATGAGCAGTTCTTC.

This chain links TRBV5-1 with TRBJ2-1; D unclear. The CDR3 consists of 14 residues. Trimming cost V 0 bases and J 5 bases, with 9 bases left between them. CDR1 and CDR2 (germline): SGHRS, YFSETQ. The CDR3 loop reads CASSLDSRNNEQFF. The CDR3 bases are TGCGCCAGCAGCTTGGATAGCCGAAACAATGAGCAGTTCTTC.

The chain employs TRBV7-2 and TRBJ2-5; D may be TRBD2 (5 bases). This CDR3 contains 14 residues. Per the germline V gene, CDR1 is SGHTA and CDR2 is FQGNSA. V was trimmed by 2 bases and J by 3 bases, leaving 10 bases between them. The CDR3: CASSLSGMEETQYF. The DNA of the CDR3 is TGTGCCAGCAGCTTATCGGGGATGGAAGAGACCCAGTACTTC.

V usage is TRBV9 and J usage is TRBJ2-2; no firm D call. Per the germline V gene, CDR1 is SGDLS and CDR2 is YYNGEE. CDR3 size: 13 residues. V lost 1 base and J lost 4, with 5 bases in between. CDR3: CASSVRVTGELFF. The CDR3, as DNA: TGTGCCAGCAGCGTACGGGTCACCGGGGAGCTGTTTTTT.

V usage is TRBV5-8 and J usage is TRBJ1-5, with a weak D call TRBD1 (6 bases). V was pared by 0 bases and J by 4 bases, with 8 bases between. This CDR3 is 14 amino acids long. Germline lookup yields CDR1 SGHTS and CDR2 YDEGEE. The CDR3 loop reads CASSLETGNQPQHF. The CDR3 region has the DNA TGTGCCAGCAGCTTGGAAACAGGGAATCAGCCCCAGCATTTT.

This clone showed up just once. This rearrangement joins TRBV28 to TRBJ1-6, with 10 bases aligning to TRBD1. After removal of 6 bases from V and 6 bases from J, the junction contained 5 bases not matched to a gene. Germline V gives CDR1 MDHEN, CDR2 SYDVKM. The CDR3 has 15 amino acids. The CDR3 here is CASRTGTGVNSPLHF. As DNA, the CDR3 is TGTGCCAGCAGAACCGGGACAGGGGTTAATTCACCCCTCCACTTT.

The chain is built from TRBV7-2 and TRBJ2-2, with D maybe TRBD1 (6 bases). V shed 4 bases and J shed 0 bases, with 9 bases lying between them. The CDR3 is 15 amino acids. Germline V gene sequence: CDR1 SGHTA, CDR2 FQGNSA. CDR3: CASSSRGTNTGELFF. The CDR3 DNA reads as TGTGCCAGCAGCTCAAGGGGGACGAACACCGGGGAGCTGTTTTTT.

The rearrangement links TRBV10-3 to TRBJ2-2; D uncertain. CDR1 and CDR2 from the germline V gene are ENHRY and SYGVKD. The CDR3 is made up of 16 amino acids. V lost 0 bases and J lost 0, with 8 bases in between. The CDR3 region has the DNA TGTGCCATCAGTGAGTCGATCAGTACGAACACCGGGGAGCTGTTTTTT. As protein: CAISESISTNTGELFF.

In this sample, this clone turned up a few times. The chain employs TRBV27 and TRBJ1-6; tentative D call: TRBD1 (6 bases). The CDR3 has 14 residues. V lost 3 bases and J lost 8, with 11 bases in between. The V gene's germline CDR1 is MNHEY and CDR2 SMNVEV (reference sequence). The CDR3 sequence: CASSFAGADSPLHF. DNA for the CDR3: TGTGCCAGCAGTTTCGCGGGGGCTGATTCACCCCTCCACTTT.

The chain links TRBV11-3 to TRBJ2-7, with 7 bases lining up with TRBD1. The CDR3 runs 13 residues. Germline CDR1 is SGHNT and CDR2 is YENEEA. J lost 4 bases, V lost 3 bases, and 3 bases had no gene match. The CDR3 coding sequence is TGTGCCAGCAGCTTCCGACAGGGTTACGAGCAGTACTTC. Translation gives CASSFRQGYEQYF.